This passage covers 32 T cell receptor beta chains from one sample sequenced in a study of beta chain features in type 1 diabetes. Notes on the study in general: Shorter TCRB CDR3s, moderately but significantly so, marked every one of the four CD4+ subsets in Type 1 diabetes patients.

Their recognized antigens are unknown. Expressed TCRB transcripts were sequenced because the isolated RNA had all been reverse transcribed beforehand. The repertoire was sequenced with immunoSEQ multiplex PCR; TCRdb's copy has only in-frame clones and lacks some. The repertoire holds 300,000 to 400,000 clones, with 13% as singletons. The material sequenced was naive CD4+ T cells from blood. These receptors all stem from a woman between 18 and 30 years old with type 1 diabetes.

J is TRBJ1-5 and V is TRBV19; D may be TRBD1 (6 bases). Looked up from germline, CDR1 is LNHDA and CDR2 is SQIVND (reference sequence). CDR3 length: 18 residues. V gave up 5 bases and J gave up 2 bases, with 22 bases separating them. The DNA for the CDR3 is TGTGCCAGTAGTGGGGGCCGATACGATTATTGGGGCAATCAGCCCCAGCATTTT. Protein sequence: CASSGGRYDYWGNQPQHF.

The CDR3, as DNA: TGTGCCAGCAGCTTAGCGGAAACGCGGGCAAGCGATGAGCAGTTCTTC. This encodes CASSLAETRASDEQFF. The J gene is TRBJ2-1, the V gene TRBV11-2, with D tentatively TRBD2 (5 bases). V shed 1 base and J shed 8 bases, with 18 bases lying between them. Germline CDR1 SGHAT, CDR2 FQNNGV. The CDR3 is made up of 16 amino acids.

This chain uses TRBV29-1 with TRBJ1-5, with a possible D match to TRBD1 (6 bases). CDR1 and CDR2 from the germline V gene are SQVTM and ANQGSEA. This CDR3 comprises 15 residues. Between the trimmed V and J ends, which lost 6 bases and 4 bases, there was a span of 19 bases. The CDR3 DNA is TGCAGCGTCGCCCAGGGGTCTTCGGGGAATCAGCCCCAGCATTTT. Its translation is CSVAQGSSGNQPQHF.

This chain joins TRBV18 and TRBJ1-2; D gene ambiguous. Trimming took off 2 bases at V and 4 bases at J, with 14 bases between the two ends. The CDR3 covers 15 residues. Germline-derived CDR1 and CDR2 are KGHSH and LQKENI. CDR3 sequence: CASSPWEGLGYGYTF. The CDR3 coding sequence is TGTGCCAGCTCACCATGGGAGGGCCTTGGCTATGGCTACACCTTC.

V usage is TRBV28 and J usage is TRBJ2-3, with D maybe TRBD2 (6 bases). The CDR3 is 15 amino acids. The V end was cut by 8 bases, the J end by 4 bases, with 19 bases between. From germline, CDR1 is MDHEN and CDR2 SYDVKM. CDR3 sequence reads: CASCSRGILPDTQYF. CDR3 bases: TGTGCCAGCTGCTCCCGGGGGATTCTTCCAGATACGCAGTATTTT.

This clone showed up just a few times. This rearrangement joins TRBV5-4 to TRBJ2-1; 7 bases fit TRBD2. The J segment lost 6 bases and the V segment lost 10 bases, leaving 7 bases of the junction unmatched. The germline V gene has CDR1 SGHNT and CDR2 YYREEE (reference sequence). This CDR3 contains 12 residues. CDR3 sequence: CAYVASGNEQFF. Here the CDR3 DNA reads TGTGCCTACGTAGCTAGCGGCAATGAGCAGTTCTTC.

The chain joins TRBV5-1 to TRBJ2-1, with D perhaps matching TRBD2 (8 bases). V shed 4 bases and J shed 4 bases, with 18 bases lying between them. The CDR3 loop spans 16 amino acids. CDR1 and CDR2 from the germline V gene are SGHRS and YFSETQ. The CDR3 sequence is CASSEGAGGSYNEQFF. CDR3 DNA sequence: TGCGCCAGCAGCGAGGGGGCGGGAGGCTCTTACAATGAGCAGTTCTTC.

This clone was detected only a few times. The chain carries TRBV11-2 and TRBJ2-7; D gene uncertain. The CDR3 totals 12 residues. V lost 1 base and J 12 bases, leaving 13 bases between the germline ends. Germline CDR1 and CDR2: SGHAT and FQNNGV. CDR3 amino acids: CASSLVAAVGYF. The CDR3 coding sequence is TGTGCCAGCAGCTTAGTGGCGGCTGTCGGGTACTTC.

The chain combines TRBV2 with TRBJ1-5, with 8 positions matching TRBD1. The CDR3 consists of 15 residues. The junction had 6 bases not matched to a gene; V was cut back by 6 bases and J by 2 bases. Per the germline V gene, CDR1 is SNHLY and CDR2 is FYNNEI. The CDR3, as DNA: TGTGCCAGCAGGGCGGACAGGGCCGGCAATCAGCCCCAGCATTTT. Protein product: CASRADRAGNQPQHF. Based on the CDR3 plus reference TRBV2 and TRBJ1-5, the full variable domain is EPEVTQTPSHQVTQMGQEVILRCVPISNHLYFYWYRQILGQKVEFLVSFYNNEISEKSEIFDDQFSVERPDGSNFTLKIRSTKLEDSAMYFCASRADRAGNQPQHFGDGTRLSIL.

V gene TRBV29-1 combines with J gene TRBJ2-5; D unclear. CDR3 length: 11 amino acids. The germline CDR1 and CDR2 sequences are SQVTM and ANQGSEA. V gave up 6 bases and J gave up 3 bases, with 8 bases separating them. CDR3: CSVAREETQYF. The CDR3 DNA sequence: TGCAGCGTAGCCCGGGAAGAGACCCAGTACTTC.

The chain carries TRBV5-6 and TRBJ2-7, with 10 bases lining up with TRBD2. With 2 bases clipped from V and 2 bases from J, the junction kept 10 bases outside the gene matches. The CDR3 extends over 17 amino acids. CDR1 is SGHDT, CDR2 YYEEEE, per germline. CDR3 DNA: TGTGCCAGCAGCTTCTACCGGCTAGCGGGAGTGCCCTACGAGCAGTACGTC. It specifies CASSFYRLAGVPYEQYV.

This clone was observed a few times. The chain is built from TRBV19 and TRBJ1-2; 7 bases map to TRBD1. CDR1 and CDR2 (germline): LNHDA, SQIVND (reference sequence). The V and J ends lost 2 bases and 4 bases, in that order; junction bases with no gene match: 7. The CDR3 runs 15 residues. The DNA of the CDR3 is TGTGCCAGTAGTATAAGGGGGCCGCTCGGCTATGGCTACACCTTC. This encodes CASSIRGPLGYGYTF.

This clone was counted a few times. V is TRBV28 and J is TRBJ2-7; D gene uncertain. The CDR3 spans 14 residues. Germline-derived CDR1 and CDR2 are MDHEN and SYDVKM. V was shortened by 10 bases and J by 2 bases, with 18 bases between the two germline ends. CDR3 nucleotide sequence: TGTGCCACCCGTTGGCCAACCGAAACCTACGAGCAGTACTTC. This translates into CATRWPTETYEQYF.

The J gene is TRBJ2-6, the V gene TRBV18; D not certain. Per germline, CDR1 KGHSH and CDR2 LQKENI. Trimming removed 6 bases from V and 0 bases from J, with 15 bases in between. CDR3 size: 17 residues. In DNA, the CDR3 is TGTGCCAGCTCGGCCGACTCCCCCAACTCTGGGGCCAACGTCCTGACTTTC. It is translated as CASSADSPNSGANVLTF.

The chain employs TRBV5-1 and TRBJ2-1; 11 nucleotides line up with TRBD2. The V gene end was trimmed by 3 bases and the J gene end by 3 bases; junction bases not matched to a gene: 5. Germline V gene sequence: CDR1 SGHRS, CDR2 YFSETQ. This CDR3 has 16 residues. CDR3 coding DNA: TGCGCCAGCAGCTCTATAGCGGGAGGGAACTACAATGAGCAGTTCTTC. This codes for CASSSIAGGNYNEQFF.

This clone was seen a few times. The chain uses TRBV4-3 and TRBJ2-2; 10 nucleotides agree with TRBD2. With V trimmed by 0 bases and J by 3 bases, 7 bases remained unmatched. Germline-derived CDR1 and CDR2 are LGHNA and YSLEER. The CDR3 is 18 residues long. The CDR3 nucleotides read TGCGCCAGCAGCCAAGATACCGTAGCGGGAGGCGACACCGGGGAGCTGTTTTTT. Protein: CASSQDTVAGGDTGELFF.

V gene TRBV2 combines with J gene TRBJ1-2; D might be TRBD1 (5 bases). Germline CDR1 reads SNHLY; CDR2 reads FYNNEI. The CDR3 runs 13 residues. Trimming took off 6 bases at V and 3 bases at J, with 11 bases between the two ends. CDR3 nucleotide sequence: TGTGCCAGCAGACGGGGAGGGGACTATGGCTACACCTTC. Its protein is CASRRGGDYGYTF.

This clone was observed a handful of times. This rearrangement joins TRBV5-4 to TRBJ1-2; the D gene is possibly TRBD1 (6 bases). Per germline, CDR1 SGHNT and CDR2 YYREEE (reference sequence). V was pared by 2 bases and J by 5 bases, with 10 bases between. This CDR3 contains 13 residues. The CDR3 sequence is CASSFGQGYGYTF. The CDR3, as DNA: TGTGCCAGCAGCTTCGGGCAGGGGTATGGCTACACCTTC.

This clone has just a few counts. The J gene is TRBJ1-2, the V gene TRBV5-1; TRBD1 matches at 8 bases. There are 14 residues in the CDR3. With 3 bases clipped from V and 2 bases from J, the junction kept 3 bases outside the gene matches. The germline V gene has CDR1 SGHRS and CDR2 YFSETQ. The CDR3 nucleotides are TGCGCCAGCAGCTCGACAGGGGACAACTATGGCTACACCTTC. As protein: CASSSTGDNYGYTF.

The sample holds a few counts of this clone. V is TRBV19 and J is TRBJ2-6, with a possible D match to TRBD2 (5 bases). CDR1 and CDR2 from the germline V gene are LNHDA and SQIVND (reference sequence). The V end was cut by 2 bases, the J end by 1 base, with 9 bases between. This CDR3 comprises 16 residues. CDR3 region: CASSIMGASGANVLTF. In DNA form, the CDR3 reads TGTGCCAGTAGTATAATGGGAGCTTCTGGGGCCAACGTCCTGACTTTC.

The chain recombines TRBV5-4 with TRBJ2-3; 8 positions match TRBD1. J gave up 1 base and V 0 bases, and 1 base lay outside the gene matches. CDR3 length: 15 amino acids. Germline V gene sequence: CDR1 SGHNT, CDR2 YYREEE (reference sequence). CDR3 coding DNA: TGTGCCAGCAGCTTGGGGACAGGGCGCACAGATACGCAGTATTTT. It codes for CASSLGTGRTDTQYF. Combining the CDR3 with reference TRBV5-4 and TRBJ2-3 gives the whole variable domain ETGVTQSPTHLIKTRGQQVTLRCSSQSGHNTVSWYQQALGQGPQFIFQYYREEENGRGNFPPRFSGLQFPNYSSELNVNALELDDSALYLCASSLGTGRTDTQYFGPGTRLTVL.

This clone showed up just a few times. The gene calls are TRBV11-2 and TRBJ2-7; 10 bases are shared with TRBD2. The V segment lost 2 bases and the J segment 4 bases; nucleotides outside the gene matches: 8. CDR1 SGHAT and CDR2 FQNNGV come from the germline V gene. This CDR3 contains 16 residues. CDR3 in DNA: TGTGCCAGCAGCTTAAACCAGCGGGAGGGCCGATACGAGCAGTACGTC. This gives the protein CASSLNQREGRYEQYV.

CDR3 nucleotide sequence: TGTGCCATCAGTGGCGCAGAAGCGTCCTACAATGAGCAGTTCTTC. Translated: CAISGAEASYNEQFF. V is TRBV10-3 and J is TRBJ2-1; no definite D call. CDR1 ENHRY and CDR2 SYGVKD come from the germline V gene. The CDR3 runs to 15 residues. V lost 4 bases, J lost 1 base, and 11 bases lay in between.

This clone was seen only a few times. The genes are TRBV5-1 and TRBJ2-7; 8 bases are a match to TRBD2. This CDR3 is built from 14 residues. With 7 bases clipped from V and 4 bases from J, the junction kept 10 bases outside the gene matches. The germline CDR1 and CDR2 sequences are SGHRS and YFSETQ. The CDR3 reads CASREAGGSYEQYF. CDR3 DNA sequence: TGCGCCAGCCGCGAGGCGGGAGGAAGTTACGAGCAGTACTTC.

The genes are TRBV7-2 and TRBJ2-6, with D possibly TRBD1 on 5 matching bases. Trimming removed 5 bases at V and 1 base at J, with 12 bases between. Germline values: CDR1 SGHTA, CDR2 FQGNSA. The CDR3 is 16 residues long. This CDR3 reads CASSPSTGSGANVLTF. The CDR3 DNA reads as TGTGCCAGCAGCCCCAGTACAGGTTCTGGGGCCAACGTCCTGACTTTC.

This clone was picked up a small number of times. This chain uses TRBV5-1 with TRBJ2-3; TRBD2 matches at 7 bases. The CDR3 is made up of 18 amino acids. V was clipped by 1 base and J by 2 bases; unmatched bases: 13. Germline CDR1 SGHRS, CDR2 YFSETQ. CDR3 residues: CASSLPPLGAGDTDTQYF. CDR3 DNA: TGCGCCAGCAGCTTGCCTCCCCTTGGGGCGGGAGACACAGATACGCAGTATTTT.

This clone was observed a handful of times. This rearrangement joins TRBV5-1 to TRBJ2-5; 13 nucleotides match TRBD2. Germline lookup yields CDR1 SGHRS and CDR2 YFSETQ. V was clipped by 4 bases and J by 4 bases; unmatched bases: 7. The CDR3 length is 16 residues. The DNA for the CDR3 is TGCGCCAGCAGCCGCGGGACTAGCGGGGAAACAGAGACCCAGTACTTC. Its translation: CASSRGTSGETETQYF.

This clone was counted between two and nine times. The J gene is TRBJ1-4, the V gene TRBV7-6; possible D gene TRBD1, 5 bases. Trimming cost V 5 bases and J 0 bases, with 19 bases left between them. This CDR3 contains 18 residues. Germline CDR1 and CDR2: SGHVS and FNYEAQ. The CDR3 coding sequence is TGTGCCAGCAGCCTCCCGGGTAAGGGGAGGGCAACTAATGAAAAACTGTTTTTT. It yields the protein CASSLPGKGRATNEKLFF.

This chain uses TRBV9 with TRBJ2-7, with a weak D call TRBD2 (6 bases). Germline-derived CDR1 and CDR2 are SGDLS and YYNGEE. The CDR3 is 15 amino acids. The germline V and J ends were trimmed by 3 bases and 8 bases, with 21 bases remaining between them. CDR3 DNA sequence: TGTGCCAGCAGCGCAATGGCGGGGACGTACGATCAGCAGTACTTC. It is translated as CASSAMAGTYDQQYF.

This clone was detected a few times. This chain links TRBV6-6 with TRBJ2-3, with D perhaps matching TRBD1 (5 bases). Germline CDR1 reads MNHNY; CDR2 reads SVGAGI (reference sequence). Trimming removed 7 bases from V and 4 bases from J, with 12 bases in between. The CDR3 spans 13 residues. The CDR3 loop reads CASKVQGADTQYF. DNA of the CDR3: TGTGCCAGCAAGGTGCAGGGTGCAGATACGCAGTATTTT.

This rearrangement joins TRBV27 to TRBJ2-7, with 10 bases that match TRBD2. CDR1 is MNHEY and CDR2 is SMNVEV in the germline V gene (reference sequence). The CDR3 consists of 14 residues. J lost 6 bases, V lost 5 bases, and 7 bases had no gene match. In nucleotides, the CDR3 is TGTGCCAGCAGTGAGGCTAGCGGGAGTCCCGAGCAGTACGTC. Translation: CASSEASGSPEQYV.

This clone was observed a handful of times. J is TRBJ2-7 and V is TRBV5-1; TRBD1 matches at 12 bases. This CDR3 has 17 residues. CDR1 SGHRS and CDR2 YFSETQ come from the germline V gene. V lost 4 bases and J lost 5; bases outside the gene matches: 13. The chain's CDR3 is CASSPGTGGALVHEQYF. The CDR3 nucleotides are TGCGCCAGCAGCCCCGGGACAGGGGGCGCATTAGTCCACGAGCAGTACTTC.